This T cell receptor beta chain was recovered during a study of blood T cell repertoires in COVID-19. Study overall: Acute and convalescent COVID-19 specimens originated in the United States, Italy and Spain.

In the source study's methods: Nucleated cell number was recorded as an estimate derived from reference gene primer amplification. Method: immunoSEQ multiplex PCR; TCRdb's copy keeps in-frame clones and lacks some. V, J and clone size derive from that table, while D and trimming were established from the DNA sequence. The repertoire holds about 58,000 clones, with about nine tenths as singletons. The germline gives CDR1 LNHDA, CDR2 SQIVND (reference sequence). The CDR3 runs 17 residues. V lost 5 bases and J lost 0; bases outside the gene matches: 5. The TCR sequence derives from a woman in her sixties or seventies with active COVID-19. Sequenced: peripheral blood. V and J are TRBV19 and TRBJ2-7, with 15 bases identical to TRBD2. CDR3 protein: CASSPGLAGGLSYEQYF. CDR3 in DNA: TGTGCCAGTAGTCCCGGACTAGCGGGAGGGCTCTCCTACGAGCAGTACTTC.